This T cell receptor beta chain was captured by sequencing in a study of blood T cell repertoires in COVID-19. Per the authors' pipeline: Quantification of nucleated cells was approximated via reference gene primer amplification. The repertoire was sequenced with immunoSEQ multiplex PCR; TCRdb's copy has only in-frame clones and lacks some. V, J and clone size derive from that table, while D and trimming were established from the DNA sequence. The sample carries over 70,000 clones, roughly three quarters recorded once. The germline gives CDR1 SGHRS, CDR2 YFSETQ. With 4 bases clipped from V and 6 bases from J, the junction kept 12 bases outside the gene matches. The CDR3 spans 16 residues.

This sequence joins TRBV5-1 and TRBJ2-7; 11 nucleotides line up with TRBD2. This TCR was sampled from a man aged 65-85 years with COVID-19, enrolled during active disease. The sequencing input was peripheral blood. CDR3 sequence (DNA): TGCGCCAGCAGCATCATTAGCGGGAGGGGTTCGGGCGAGCAGTACTTC. It yields the protein CASSIISGRGSGEQYF.